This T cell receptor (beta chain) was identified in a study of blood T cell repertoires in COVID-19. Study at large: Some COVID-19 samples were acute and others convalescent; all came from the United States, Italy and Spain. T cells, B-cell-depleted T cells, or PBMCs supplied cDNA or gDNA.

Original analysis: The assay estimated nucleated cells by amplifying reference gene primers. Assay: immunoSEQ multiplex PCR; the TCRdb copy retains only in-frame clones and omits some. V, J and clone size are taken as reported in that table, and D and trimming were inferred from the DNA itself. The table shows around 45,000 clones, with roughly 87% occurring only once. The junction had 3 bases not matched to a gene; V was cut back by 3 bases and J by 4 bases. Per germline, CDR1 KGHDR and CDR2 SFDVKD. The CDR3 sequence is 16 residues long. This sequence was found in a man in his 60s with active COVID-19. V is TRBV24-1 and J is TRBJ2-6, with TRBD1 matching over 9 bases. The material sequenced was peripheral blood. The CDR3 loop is CATSDGQGFGANVLTF. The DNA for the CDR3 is TGTGCCACCAGTGATGGACAGGGGTTCGGGGCCAACGTCCTGACTTTC.